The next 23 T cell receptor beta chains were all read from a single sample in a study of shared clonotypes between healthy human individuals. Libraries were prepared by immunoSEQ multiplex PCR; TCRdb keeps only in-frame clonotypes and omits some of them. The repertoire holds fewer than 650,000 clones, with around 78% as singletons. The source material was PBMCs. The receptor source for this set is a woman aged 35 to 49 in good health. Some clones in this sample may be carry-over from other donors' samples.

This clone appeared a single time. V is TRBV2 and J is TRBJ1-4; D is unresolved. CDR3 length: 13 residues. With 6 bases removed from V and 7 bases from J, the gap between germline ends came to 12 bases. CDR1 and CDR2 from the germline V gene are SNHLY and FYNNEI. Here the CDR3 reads CASRRESGEKLFF. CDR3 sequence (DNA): TGTGCCAGCAGAAGGGAGTCTGGTGAAAAACTGTTTTTT.

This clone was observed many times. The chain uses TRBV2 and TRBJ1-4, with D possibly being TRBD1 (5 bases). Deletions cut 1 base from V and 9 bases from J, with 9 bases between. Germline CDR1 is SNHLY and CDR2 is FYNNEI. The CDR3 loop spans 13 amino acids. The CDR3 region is CASSEGDSQKLFF. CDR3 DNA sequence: TGTGCCAGCAGTGAAGGTGACAGTCAAAAACTGTTTTTT.

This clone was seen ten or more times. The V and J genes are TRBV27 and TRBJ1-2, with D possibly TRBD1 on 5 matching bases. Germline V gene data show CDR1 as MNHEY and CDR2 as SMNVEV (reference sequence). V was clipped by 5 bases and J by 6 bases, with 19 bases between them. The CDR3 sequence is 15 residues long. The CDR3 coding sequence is TGTGCCAGCAGTCGACCCCCCCCGGGGACCCATGGCTACACCTTC. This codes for CASSRPPPGTHGYTF.

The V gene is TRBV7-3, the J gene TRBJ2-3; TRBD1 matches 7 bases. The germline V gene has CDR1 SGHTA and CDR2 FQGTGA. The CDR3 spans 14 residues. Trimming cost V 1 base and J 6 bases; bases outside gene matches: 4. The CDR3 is CASSLRQGSDTQYF. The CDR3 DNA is TGTGCCAGCAGCTTAAGACAGGGATCGGATACGCAGTATTTT.

The DNA of the CDR3 is TGTGCCAGCAGCTTAGGCCCCTTAGGCTACGAGCAGTACTTC. This translates into CASSLGPLGYEQYF. The V call is TRBV13, the J call TRBJ2-7, with D unresolved. Germline V CDR1 and CDR2: PRHDT, FYEKMQ (reference sequence). Trimming took 0 bases from V and 3 from J, leaving 9 bases between them. The CDR3 runs to 14 residues.

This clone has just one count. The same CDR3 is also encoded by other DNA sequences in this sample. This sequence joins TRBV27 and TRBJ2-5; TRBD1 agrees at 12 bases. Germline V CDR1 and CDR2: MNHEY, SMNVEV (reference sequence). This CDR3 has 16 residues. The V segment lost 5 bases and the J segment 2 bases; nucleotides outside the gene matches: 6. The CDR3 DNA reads TGTGCCAGCAGTCCCGGGACAGGGGGCCTTCAAGAGACCCAGTACTTC. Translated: CASSPGTGGLQETQYF.

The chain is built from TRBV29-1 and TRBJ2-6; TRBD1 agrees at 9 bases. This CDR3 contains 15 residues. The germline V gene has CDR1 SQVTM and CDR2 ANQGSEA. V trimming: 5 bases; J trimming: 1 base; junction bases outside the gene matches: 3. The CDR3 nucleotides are TGCAGCGTTCTAGGACAGGGGTCTGGGGCCAACGTCCTGACTTTC. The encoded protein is CSVLGQGSGANVLTF.

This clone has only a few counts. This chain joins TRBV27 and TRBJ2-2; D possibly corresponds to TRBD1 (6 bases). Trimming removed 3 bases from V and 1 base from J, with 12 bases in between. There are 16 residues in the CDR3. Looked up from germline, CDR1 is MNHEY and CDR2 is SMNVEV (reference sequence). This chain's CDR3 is CASSLVGHKNTGELFF. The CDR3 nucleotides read TGTGCCAGCAGTTTGGTGGGACACAAGAACACCGGGGAGCTGTTTTTT.

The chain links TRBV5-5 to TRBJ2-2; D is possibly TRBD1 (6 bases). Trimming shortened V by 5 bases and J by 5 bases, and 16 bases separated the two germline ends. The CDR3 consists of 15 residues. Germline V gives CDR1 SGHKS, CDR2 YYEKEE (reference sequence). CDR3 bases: TGTGCCAGCAGTAGTCACACAACAGGGACCGGGGAGCTGTTTTTT. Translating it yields CASSSHTTGTGELFF.

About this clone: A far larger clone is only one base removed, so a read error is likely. In nucleotides, the CDR3 is TGTGCCAGCTCACACATAGACGGATCCTACGAGCAGTACTTC. Protein: CASSHIDGSYEQYF. The rearrangement links TRBV18 to TRBJ2-7; D unclear. Per germline, CDR1 KGHSH and CDR2 LQKENI. The V and J ends lost 4 bases and 1 base respectively, with 11 bases between them. CDR3 size: 14 residues. The whole variable domain, remainder taken from reference TRBV18 and TRBJ2-7, is NAGVMQNPRHLVRRRGQEARLRCSPMKGHSHVYWYRQLPEEGLKFMVYLQKENIIDESGMPKERFSAEFPKEGPSILRIQQVVRGDSAAYFCASSHIDGSYEQYFGPGTRLTVT.

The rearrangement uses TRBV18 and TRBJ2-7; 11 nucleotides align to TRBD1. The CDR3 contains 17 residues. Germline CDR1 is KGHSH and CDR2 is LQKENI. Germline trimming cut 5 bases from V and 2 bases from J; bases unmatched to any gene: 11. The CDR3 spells CASSSGPGQGVPYEQYF. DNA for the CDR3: TGTGCCAGCTCATCAGGACCGGGACAGGGGGTACCCTACGAGCAGTACTTC. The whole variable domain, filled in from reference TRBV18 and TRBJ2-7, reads NAGVMQNPRHLVRRRGQEARLRCSPMKGHSHVYWYRQLPEEGLKFMVYLQKENIIDESGMPKERFSAEFPKEGPSILRIQQVVRGDSAAYFCASSSGPGQGVPYEQYFGPGTRLTVT.

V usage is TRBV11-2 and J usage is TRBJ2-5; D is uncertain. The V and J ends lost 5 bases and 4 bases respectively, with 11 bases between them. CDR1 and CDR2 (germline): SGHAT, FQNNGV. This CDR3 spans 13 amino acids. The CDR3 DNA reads TGTGCCAGCAGCGGTAGGGTGCCAGAGACCCAGTACTTC. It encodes CASSGRVPETQYF.

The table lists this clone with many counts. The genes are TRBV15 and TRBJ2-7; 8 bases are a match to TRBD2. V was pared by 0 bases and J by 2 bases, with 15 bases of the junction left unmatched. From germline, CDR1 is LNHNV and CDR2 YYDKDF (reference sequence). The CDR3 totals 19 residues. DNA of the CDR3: TGTGCCACCAGCAGAGATGGCGGGAGGCTAGCGGACCTAACCTACGAGCAGTACTTC. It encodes CATSRDGGRLADLTYEQYF.

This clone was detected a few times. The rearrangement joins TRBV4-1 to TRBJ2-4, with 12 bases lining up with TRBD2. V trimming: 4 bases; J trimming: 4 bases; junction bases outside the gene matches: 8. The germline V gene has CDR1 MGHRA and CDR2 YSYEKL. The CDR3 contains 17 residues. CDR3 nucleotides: TGCGCCAGCAGCCTTCTCTCCGGACTAGCGGGAAAAAACATTCAGTACTTC. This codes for CASSLLSGLAGKNIQYF.

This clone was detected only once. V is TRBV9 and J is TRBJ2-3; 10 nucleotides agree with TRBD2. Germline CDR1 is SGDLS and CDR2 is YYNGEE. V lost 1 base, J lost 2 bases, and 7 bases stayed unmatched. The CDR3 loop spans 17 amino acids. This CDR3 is CASSVRTSGAHTDTQYF. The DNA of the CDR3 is TGTGCCAGCAGCGTAAGGACTAGCGGAGCCCACACAGATACGCAGTATTTT.

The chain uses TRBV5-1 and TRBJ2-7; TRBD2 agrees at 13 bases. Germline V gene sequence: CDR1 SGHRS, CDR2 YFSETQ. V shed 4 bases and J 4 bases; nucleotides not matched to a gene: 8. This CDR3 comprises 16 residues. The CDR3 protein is CASSTWTSGRGYEQYF. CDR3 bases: TGCGCCAGCAGCACCTGGACTAGCGGGAGAGGGTACGAGCAGTACTTC. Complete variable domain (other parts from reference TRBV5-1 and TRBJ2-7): KAGVTQTPRYLIKTRGQQVTLSCSPISGHRSVSWYQQTPGQGLQFLFEYFSETQRNKGNFPGRFSGRQFSNSRSEMNVSTLELGDSALYLCASSTWTSGRGYEQYFGPGTRLTVT.

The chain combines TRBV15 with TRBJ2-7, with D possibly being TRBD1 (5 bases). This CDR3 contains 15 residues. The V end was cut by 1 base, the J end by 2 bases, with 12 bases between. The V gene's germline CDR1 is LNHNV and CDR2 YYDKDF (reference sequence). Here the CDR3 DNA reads TGTGCCACCAGCAGAGCCCCAGGGCAAGCCTACGAGCAGTACTTC. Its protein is CATSRAPGQAYEQYF.

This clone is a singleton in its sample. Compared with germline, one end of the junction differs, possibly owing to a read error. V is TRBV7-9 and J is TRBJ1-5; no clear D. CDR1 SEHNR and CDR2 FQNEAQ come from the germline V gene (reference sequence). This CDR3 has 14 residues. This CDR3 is CASSLAGGNQLQHF. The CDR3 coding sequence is TGTGCCAGCAGCTTAGCGGGAGGTAATCAGCTCCAGCATTTT.

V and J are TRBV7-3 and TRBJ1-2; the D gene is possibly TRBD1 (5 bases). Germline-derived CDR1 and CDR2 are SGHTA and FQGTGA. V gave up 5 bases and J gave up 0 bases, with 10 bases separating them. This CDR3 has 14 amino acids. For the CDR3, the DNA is TGTGCCAGCAGCCAGGACATCTCTAACTATGGCTACACCTTC. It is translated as CASSQDISNYGYTF.

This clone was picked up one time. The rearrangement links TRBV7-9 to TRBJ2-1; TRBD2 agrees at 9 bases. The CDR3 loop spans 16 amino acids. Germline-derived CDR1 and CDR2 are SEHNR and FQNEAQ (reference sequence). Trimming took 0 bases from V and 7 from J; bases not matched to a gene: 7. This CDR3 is CASSLALAGERNEQFF. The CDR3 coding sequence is TGTGCCAGCAGCTTAGCCTTAGCGGGAGAACGTAATGAGCAGTTCTTC.

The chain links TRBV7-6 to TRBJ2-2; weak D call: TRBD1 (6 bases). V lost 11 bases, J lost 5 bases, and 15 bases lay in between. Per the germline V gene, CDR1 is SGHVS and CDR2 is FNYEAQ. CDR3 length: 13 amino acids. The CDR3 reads CALLRTETGELFF. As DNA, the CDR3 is TGTGCCTTACTCAGGACAGAGACCGGGGAGCTGTTTTTT.

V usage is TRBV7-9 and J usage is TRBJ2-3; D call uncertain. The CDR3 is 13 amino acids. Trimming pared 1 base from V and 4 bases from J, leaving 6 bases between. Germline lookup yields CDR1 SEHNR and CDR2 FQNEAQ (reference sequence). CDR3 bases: TGTGCCAGCAGCTTAGGTCTCGCAGATACGCAGTATTTT. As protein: CASSLGLADTQYF. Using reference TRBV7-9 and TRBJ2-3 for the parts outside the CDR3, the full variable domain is DTGVSQNPRHKITKRGQNVTFRCDPISEHNRLYWYRQTLGQGPEFLTYFQNEAQLEKSRLLSDRFSAERPKGSFSTLEIQRTEQGDSAMYLCASSLGLADTQYFGPGTRLTVL.

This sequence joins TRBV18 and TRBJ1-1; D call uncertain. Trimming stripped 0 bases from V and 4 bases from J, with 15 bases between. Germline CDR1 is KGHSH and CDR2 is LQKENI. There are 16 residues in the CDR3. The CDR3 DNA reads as TGTGCCAGCTCACCACCGGGCGCGAGCTGGGGCACTGAAGCTTTCTTT. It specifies CASSPPGASWGTEAFF.